The 20 T cell receptor beta chains below come from one sample, sequenced in a study of blood T cells in healthy people across ages. With a J-beta primer mix and a sample-barcoded 5' primer, a second PCR ran about 6 to 11 cycles. TCRdb re-called the 5' RACE reads through MiXCR, storing one row per CDR3 protein. The sample has roughly 500,000 distinct CDR3 sequences, 27% seen once. Sequenced sample: blood. Every receptor here comes from a woman between 65 and 79 years old in good health.

This clonotype was seen only once. This chain uses TRBV6-2 or TRBV6-3 with TRBJ1-1; a possible D gene is TRBD1 (5 bases). The CDR3 runs 13 residues. CDR1 MNHEY and CDR2 SVGEGT come from the germline V gene. V shed 2 bases and J shed 5 bases, with 9 bases lying between them. The CDR3 DNA sequence: TGTGCCAGCAGTTACGTTCGGGGGACTGAAGCTTTCTTT. It encodes CASSYVRGTEAFF.

The table lists this clonotype with a few counts. The rearrangement joins TRBV20-1 to TRBJ2-6; D gene ambiguous. This CDR3 contains 12 residues. Looked up from germline, CDR1 is DFQATT and CDR2 is SNEGSKA (reference sequence). The V end was cut by 6 bases, the J end by 2 bases, with 5 bases between. DNA of the CDR3: TGCAGTGCCCCCGCTGGGGCCAACGTCCTGACTTTC. Its translation: CSAPAGANVLTF.

The V gene is TRBV7-2, the J gene TRBJ2-3, with TRBD2 matching over 10 bases. V lost 8 bases, J lost 3 bases, and 8 bases stayed unmatched. Germline CDR1 reads SGHTA; CDR2 reads FQGNSA. The CDR3 sequence is 15 residues long. The CDR3 region is CASVRAGGPTDTQYF. CDR3 DNA: TGTGCCAGCGTGCGAGCGGGGGGGCCTACAGATACGCAGTATTTT.

This clonotype was seen a handful of times. The rearrangement links TRBV5-1 to TRBJ2-5; 10 bases are a match to TRBD1. The CDR3 has 13 residues. Trimming at V came to 4 bases and at J to 7 bases, leaving 4 bases not matched to a gene. Per the germline V gene, CDR1 is SGHRS and CDR2 is YFSETQ. The CDR3 loop reads CASSGTGDGTQYF. DNA for the CDR3: TGCGCCAGCAGCGGGACAGGGGACGGGACCCAGTACTTC.

The chain links TRBV12-3 or TRBV12-4 to TRBJ2-1, with 7 bases aligning to TRBD1. The CDR3 sequence is 14 residues long. The V segment lost 6 bases and the J segment 9 bases; nucleotides outside the gene matches: 11. The CDR3 bases are TGTGCCAGCAGGATCGTCTCCGGGACAGCTGAGCAGTTCTTC. The encoded protein is CASRIVSGTAEQFF.

The chain couples TRBV5-1 to TRBJ2-5; D gene uncertain. Germline V gene lookup returns CDR1 SGHRS and CDR2 YFSETQ. The V and J ends lost 5 bases and 2 bases respectively, with 13 bases between them. The CDR3 has 14 residues. For the CDR3, the DNA is TGCGCCAGCAGGAATCGAGACGGTCAAGAGACCCAGTACTTC. Its translation: CASRNRDGQETQYF.

The rearrangement links TRBV12-3 or TRBV12-4 to TRBJ1-2; 8 nucleotides line up with TRBD1. CDR3 length equals 16 residues. V lost 3 bases to trimming and J lost 2 bases; unmatched junction nucleotides: 8. CDR3 loop: CASSFYSGTGNYGYTF. The CDR3 coding sequence is TGTGCCAGCAGTTTTTACTCCGGGACAGGCAACTATGGCTACACCTTC.

This clonotype was observed a handful of times. The chain recombines TRBV20-1 with TRBJ2-5; tentatively, D is TRBD1 (5 bases). V was clipped by 5 bases and J by 3 bases, with 10 bases between them. Germline V gene sequence: CDR1 DFQATT, CDR2 SNEGSKA (reference sequence). The CDR3 is 12 amino acids. The CDR3 DNA reads TGCAGTGCTCCGACAGCTAAAGAGACCCAGTACTTC. The encoded protein is CSAPTAKETQYF.

Ten or more counts support this clonotype. This chain links TRBV28 with TRBJ2-5; 12 bases line up with TRBD1. This CDR3 comprises 15 residues. The V and J ends lost 8 bases and 5 bases, in that order; junction bases with no gene match: 9. Germline-derived CDR1 and CDR2 are MDHEN and SYDVKM. The CDR3 sequence is CASRIGTGGSETQYF. The CDR3, as DNA: TGTGCCAGCCGAATTGGGACAGGGGGCAGTGAGACCCAGTACTTC.

This chain links TRBV11-1 with TRBJ2-2; no clear D. With 5 bases removed from V and 6 bases from J, the gap between germline ends came to 16 bases. Germline lookup yields CDR1 SGHAT and CDR2 FQDESV (reference sequence). The CDR3 spans 15 residues. The CDR3 DNA reads as TGTGCCAGCAGCCCCCGGAGTAGATCGGCCGGGGAGCTGTTTTTT. Translating gives CASSPRSRSAGELFF.

There are a few counts of this clonotype. V and J are TRBV7-9 and TRBJ2-3; TRBD2 matches at 13 bases. V was clipped by 1 base and J by 4 bases; unmatched bases: 8. Germline-derived CDR1 and CDR2 are SEHNR and FQNEAQ (reference sequence). This CDR3 region has 18 residues. In DNA form, the CDR3 reads TGTGCCAGCAGCTTAGAAGTCCGGACTAGCGGGGGATCAGATACGCAGTATTTT. Encoded protein: CASSLEVRTSGGSDTQYF.

The V gene is TRBV20-1, the J gene TRBJ2-5; D is unresolved. The end of the DNA aligns better with TRBJ2-1, so the J call may be wrong. Germline V gene data show CDR1 as DFQATT and CDR2 as SNEGSKA (reference sequence). There are 12 residues in the CDR3. In DNA, the CDR3 is TGCAGTGCTCCCCGGGTCGTCAATGAGCAGTTCTTC. It translates to CSAPRVVNEQFF.

The V call is TRBV6-1, the J call TRBJ1-1; D is unclear. Trimming took off 4 bases at V and 4 bases at J, with 16 bases between the two ends. The CDR3 sequence is 15 residues long. Germline CDR1 MNHNS, CDR2 SASEGT. The DNA for the CDR3 is TGTGCCAGCAGTGCTTGGGAGGCTGATAGCACTGAAGCTTTCTTT. Translation: CASSAWEADSTEAFF.

This clonotype was counted many times. A read error may produce the germline difference seen at one junction end. V usage is TRBV5-1 and J usage is TRBJ2-5; D gene unclear. CDR3 length equals 13 residues. The germline gives CDR1 SGHRS, CDR2 YFSETQ. Written as DNA, the CDR3 is TGTGCCAGCAGCTACGGCCTGCAAGAGACCCAGTACTTC. Translating it yields CASSYGLQETQYF.

This clonotype was counted a few times. The genes are TRBV20-1 and TRBJ2-2; 7 bases agree with TRBD1. This CDR3 is 15 amino acids long. CDR1 is DFQATT, CDR2 SNEGSKA, per germline (reference sequence). The junction had 12 bases not matched to a gene; V was cut back by 6 bases and J by 5 bases. CDR3 nucleotides: TGCAGTGCGCCATCTCCGGGACAGTCGACCGGGGAGCTGTTTTTT. Translation gives CSAPSPGQSTGELFF.

The rearrangement uses TRBV4-3 and TRBJ2-3; no definite D call. CDR3 length: 13 residues. The V gene lost 0 bases and the J gene lost 6 bases, with 7 bases spanning the gap. CDR1 LGHNA and CDR2 YSLEER come from the germline V gene. CDR3 sequence: CASSQETLDTQYF. The CDR3 nucleotides read TGCGCCAGCAGCCAAGAGACACTGGATACGCAGTATTTT.

The gene calls are TRBV11-3 and TRBJ2-2, with TRBD1 matching 7 bases. The CDR3 totals 14 residues. Germline trimming cut 7 bases from V and 7 bases from J; bases unmatched to any gene: 9. Looked up from germline, CDR1 is SGHNT and CDR2 is YENEEA. The CDR3 loop is CASTLQGIVGELFF. CDR3 nucleotide sequence: TGTGCCAGCACATTACAGGGGATCGTCGGGGAGCTGTTTTTT.

This clonotype was detected only a few times. The chain uses TRBV7-9 and TRBJ1-4, with D hard to call. This CDR3 contains 12 residues. Germline V CDR1 and CDR2: SEHNR, FQNEAQ (reference sequence). Trimming took off 1 base at V and 14 bases at J, with 11 bases between the two ends. CDR3 sequence reads: CASSLDPGRLFF. For the CDR3, the DNA is TGTGCCAGCAGCTTAGATCCGGGTCGGCTGTTTTTT.

V is TRBV24-1 and J is TRBJ2-1; 8 bases match TRBD2. J was trimmed by 7 bases and V by 1 base; bases with no gene match: 8. The CDR3 is made up of 16 amino acids. From germline, CDR1 is KGHDR and CDR2 SFDVKD. The CDR3 DNA is TGTGCCACCAGTGATTTTAACAGCGGGGGAAGTAATGAGCAGTTCTTC. This translates into CATSDFNSGGSNEQFF.

The sample holds a few counts of this clonotype. This chain connects TRBV7-2 to TRBJ2-7; 9 nucleotides agree with TRBD1. CDR1 and CDR2 from the germline V gene are SGHTA and FQGNSA. J gave up 6 bases and V 5 bases, and 8 bases lay outside the gene matches. The CDR3 totals 14 residues. CDR3: CASSNNRGPVEQYF. CDR3 DNA sequence: TGTGCCAGCAGCAATAACAGGGGGCCTGTCGAGCAGTACTTC.